This entry lists 28 T cell receptor beta chains sequenced from one sample in a study of blood T cell repertoires in COVID-19 (dated by TCRdb to 2018 to 2021). The library was produced with the immunoSEQ multiplex PCR assay. TCRdb obtained this table from immuneACCESS and retained in-frame rearrangements with V and J assigned. These tables miss some clones; where compared with another copy, unresolved V genes account for less than half of the shortfall, and the remainder is unexplained. This sample gives some 50,000 clones in total; 88% of them show up just once. The biggest ten clones account for less than 4% of the sample. The sample consisted of peripheral blood. Receptor source: a human donor in a cohort sampled during active COVID-19.

In DNA form, the CDR3 reads TGCGCCAGCAGCTTGTTGGATACAGGGGAAGAGACCCAGTACTTC. Amino acid sequence: CASSLLDTGEETQYF. The chain joins TRBV5-1 to TRBJ2-5; TRBD1 matches at 7 bases. CDR3 size: 15 residues. From germline, CDR1 is SGHRS and CDR2 YFSETQ. Trimming at V came to 1 base and at J to 3 bases, leaving 6 bases not matched to a gene.

DNA for the CDR3: TGTGCCTGGACTCCCGGGACTAGCGGGGGCAATGAGCAGTTCTTC. Translated, it gives CAWTPGTSGGNEQFF. J is TRBJ2-1 and V is TRBV30; 14 nucleotides match TRBD2. Germline-derived CDR1 and CDR2 are GTSNPN and SVGIG (reference sequence). Trimming took 4 bases from V and 6 from J; bases not matched to a gene: 5. The CDR3 has 15 residues. Full variable domain (remainder filled in from reference TRBV30 and TRBJ2-1): SQTIHQWPATLVQPVGSPLSLECTVEGTSNPNLYWYRQAAGRGLQLLFYSVGIGQISSEVPQNLSASRPQDRQFILSSKKLLLSDSGFYLCAWTPGTSGGNEQFFGPGTRLTVL.

CDR3 bases: TGCGCCAGCAGCCAAGTTGTCGGTAGCGGCAACCCGCAGTATTTT. Amino acid sequence: CASSQVVGSGNPQYF. The chain combines TRBV4-3 with TRBJ2-3, with D possibly being TRBD2 (6 bases). The V end was cut by 1 base, the J end by 10 bases, with 18 bases between. This CDR3 contains 15 residues. Germline-derived CDR1 and CDR2 are LGHNA and YSLEER.

This chain links TRBV2 with TRBJ2-1, with 8 bases matching TRBD2. Germline V gene lookup returns CDR1 SNHLY and CDR2 FYNNEI. The CDR3 is 15 residues long. V lost 7 bases to trimming and J lost 12 bases; unmatched junction nucleotides: 17. CDR3 sequence reads: CASIPQRLARPSQFF. CDR3 DNA sequence: TGTGCCAGCATACCCCAAAGACTAGCGCGCCCGTCGCAGTTCTTC.

V gene TRBV6-6 combines with J gene TRBJ2-2; tentative D call: TRBD2 (5 bases). The CDR3 is 15 residues long. Trimming cost V 8 bases and J 0 bases, with 13 bases left between them. Germline loops: CDR1 MNHNY, CDR2 SVGAGI (reference sequence). The CDR3 loop reads CASGGEGSNTGELFF. The CDR3 nucleotides read TGTGCCAGCGGAGGTGAGGGCTCGAACACCGGGGAGCTGTTTTTT.

The chain employs TRBV4-3 and TRBJ1-2; no clear D gene. This CDR3 spans 13 amino acids. Germline CDR1 is LGHNA and CDR2 is YSLEER. Trimming pared 0 bases from V and 10 bases from J, leaving 12 bases between. As DNA, the CDR3 is TGCGCCAGCAGCCAAGATCTGGGCACAGCCTACACCTTC. It translates to CASSQDLGTAYTF.

The chain recombines TRBV6-5 with TRBJ2-1, with TRBD2 identical over 8 bases. Germline CDR1 reads MNHEY; CDR2 reads SVGAGI. The J segment lost 9 bases and the V segment lost 6 bases, leaving 7 bases of the junction unmatched. The CDR3 has 13 residues. CDR3 sequence reads: CASRRTSGTEQFF. The CDR3 DNA sequence: TGTGCCAGCAGGCGAACTAGCGGCACTGAGCAGTTCTTC.

This chain joins TRBV5-1 and TRBJ1-1; 7 bases line up with TRBD1. The trim removed 2 bases at V and 5 bases at J, leaving 9 bases unmatched. Germline CDR1 and CDR2: SGHRS and YFSETQ. This CDR3 has 15 amino acids. The CDR3 sequence: CASSLGQVRQTEAFF. The CDR3 coding sequence is TGCGCCAGCAGCTTAGGACAGGTCCGGCAGACTGAAGCTTTCTTT.

This clone was observed a few times. The chain joins TRBV19 to TRBJ2-5; 7 bases are shared with TRBD1. This CDR3 has 14 residues. V gave up 6 bases and J gave up 1 base; unmatched junction bases: 5. CDR1 and CDR2 (germline): LNHDA, SQIVND (reference sequence). This CDR3 is CASRRTGVQETQYF. CDR3 nucleotides: TGTGCCAGTAGAAGGACAGGCGTCCAAGAGACCCAGTACTTC.

This sequence joins TRBV7-9 and TRBJ2-3; no reliable D call. Germline V gene lookup returns CDR1 SEHNR and CDR2 FQNEAQ (reference sequence). This CDR3 is 15 amino acids long. Trimming removed 6 bases at V and 2 bases at J, with 15 bases between. CDR3 nucleotide sequence: TGTGCCAGCAGGAAAAACAGTTATTCCACAGATACGCAGTATTTT. As protein: CASRKNSYSTDTQYF.

This clone was found once. The chain recombines TRBV4-1 with TRBJ2-3; 10 positions match TRBD2. Germline trimming cut 3 bases from V and 1 base from J; bases unmatched to any gene: 7. This CDR3 spans 17 amino acids. Germline V gene data show CDR1 as MGHRA and CDR2 as YSYEKL. CDR3 sequence: CASSQYSGTSGTDTQYF. Written as DNA, the CDR3 is TGCGCCAGCAGCCAGTATTCCGGGACTAGCGGCACAGATACGCAGTATTTT.

V and J are TRBV19 and TRBJ1-2; TRBD1 might be the D (5 bases). In germline, CDR1 is LNHDA, CDR2 SQIVND (reference sequence). V dropped 6 bases and J dropped 2 bases, with 19 bases sitting between them. The CDR3 runs to 16 residues. The CDR3 DNA is TGTGCCAGTAGCACCCCCGAAGGCAGGGAAAACTATGGCTACACCTTC. This encodes CASSTPEGRENYGYTF.

The chain has TRBV7-3 and TRBJ2-1, with 8 bases matching TRBD2. The CDR3 sequence is 16 residues long. V lost 5 bases to trimming and J lost 6 bases; unmatched junction nucleotides: 12. Germline V gene lookup returns CDR1 SGHTA and CDR2 FQGTGA. The chain's CDR3 is CASSGLGTSTINEQFF. In DNA form, the CDR3 reads TGTGCCAGCAGCGGACTCGGGACTAGTACCATCAATGAGCAGTTCTTC.

Here the CDR3 DNA reads TGTGCCAGCAGCTTAGCGACAGGGCGGGCAAATGAGCAGTTCTTC. Protein product: CASSLATGRANEQFF. This rearrangement joins TRBV7-9 to TRBJ2-1; 7 bases map to TRBD1. The junction had 6 bases not matched to a gene; V was cut back by 0 bases and J by 7 bases. This CDR3 has 15 amino acids. Germline CDR1 and CDR2: SEHNR and FQNEAQ (reference sequence). Complete variable domain (other parts from reference TRBV7-9 and TRBJ2-1): DTGVSQNPRHKITKRGQNVTFRCDPISEHNRLYWYRQTLGQGPEFLTYFQNEAQLEKSRLLSDRFSAERPKGSFSTLEIQRTEQGDSAMYLCASSLATGRANEQFFGPGTRLTVL.

The V call is TRBV11-2, the J call TRBJ1-1; tentatively, D is TRBD1 (6 bases). The V end lost 5 bases, the J end lost 0 bases, and 13 bases lay between the germline ends. The V gene's germline CDR1 is SGHAT and CDR2 FQNNGV. The CDR3 contains 15 residues. CDR3 protein: CASSLRTAMNTEAFF. The CDR3 DNA follows: TGTGCCAGCAGCCTACGGACAGCCATGAACACTGAAGCTTTCTTT. The full variable domain, with the rest looked up from reference TRBV11-2 and TRBJ1-1, is EAGVAQSPRYKIIEKRQSVAFWCNPISGHATLYWYQQILGQGPKLLIQFQNNGVVDDSQLPKDRFSAERLKGVDSTLKIQPAKLEDSAVYLCASSLRTAMNTEAFFGQGTRLTVV.

V usage is TRBV5-4 and J usage is TRBJ2-7; maybe TRBD1 (6 bases). Germline V gene data show CDR1 as SGHNT and CDR2 as YYREEE (reference sequence). This CDR3 contains 14 residues. V lost 5 bases and J 2 bases, leaving 14 bases between the germline ends. DNA for the CDR3: TGTGCCAGCAGTCCCCCGGACAGAGCCTACGAGCAGTACTTC. This codes for CASSPPDRAYEQYF.

V is TRBV5-4 and J is TRBJ2-1, with D maybe TRBD2 (5 bases). The V gene lost 0 bases and the J gene lost 3 bases, with 7 bases spanning the gap. The germline CDR1 and CDR2 sequences are SGHNT and YYREEE (reference sequence). The CDR3 totals 14 residues. The CDR3 DNA is TGTGCCAGCAGCTTGGGGACTTACTACAATGAGCAGTTCTTC. Its protein is CASSLGTYYNEQFF.

The chain couples TRBV6-2 or TRBV6-3 to TRBJ1-5; D may be TRBD1 (5 bases). Per the germline V gene, CDR1 is MNHEY and CDR2 is SVGEGT. The CDR3 contains 17 residues. Trimming stripped 3 bases from V and 3 bases from J, with 18 bases between. This CDR3 is CASSYTLGGWDNQPQHF. In DNA, the CDR3 is TGTGCCAGCAGTTATACCCTCGGGGGGTGGGACAATCAGCCCCAGCATTTT.

V is TRBV13 and J is TRBJ2-7; weak D call: TRBD2 (6 bases). Germline assignment: CDR1 PRHDT and CDR2 FYEKMQ (reference sequence). The CDR3 is 12 residues long. Deletions cut 5 bases from V and 3 bases from J, with 8 bases between. The CDR3 region is CASSRGVYEQYF. In DNA, the CDR3 is TGTGCCAGCAGCCGCGGGGTCTACGAGCAGTACTTC.

This chain connects TRBV18 to TRBJ2-2, with a possible D match to TRBD1 (5 bases). CDR3 length: 15 amino acids. Trimming cost V 8 bases and J 0 bases, with 13 bases left between them. CDR1 and CDR2 from the germline V gene are KGHSH and LQKENI. The CDR3 region has the DNA TGTGCCAGCGCACAGGCGGAATCGAACACCGGGGAGCTGTTTTTT. Translation gives CASAQAESNTGELFF.

This sequence joins TRBV4-2 and TRBJ1-3, with no clear D. This CDR3 region has 16 residues. In germline, CDR1 is LGHNA, CDR2 YNFKEQ. Trimming took off 4 bases at V and 1 base at J, with 14 bases between the two ends. This CDR3 reads CASSRYIDLSGNTIYF. DNA of the CDR3: TGTGCCAGCAGCCGTTACATCGATCTTTCTGGAAACACCATATATTTT.

This chain connects TRBV19 to TRBJ2-1; 7 bases map to TRBD2. CDR3 length: 14 amino acids. V was clipped by 2 bases and J by 6 bases; unmatched bases: 4. Looked up from germline, CDR1 is LNHDA and CDR2 is SQIVND (reference sequence). CDR3 region: CASSITGGSNEQFF. Here the CDR3 DNA reads TGTGCCAGTAGTATAACGGGCGGGAGCAATGAGCAGTTCTTC.

The chain joins TRBV7-8 to TRBJ1-6; 10 nucleotides match TRBD1. Germline trimming cut 6 bases from V and 7 bases from J; bases unmatched to any gene: 6. Germline V CDR1 and CDR2: SGHVS, FQNEAQ. CDR3 length: 15 residues. The CDR3 region is CASSLAGQGNSPLHF. In DNA, the CDR3 is TGTGCCAGCAGTCTAGCGGGACAGGGGAATTCACCCCTCCACTTT.

The chain employs TRBV15 and TRBJ2-5; TRBD2 might be the D (6 bases). The CDR3 loop spans 16 amino acids. Trimming cost V 3 bases and J 5 bases, with 19 bases left between them. Germline loops: CDR1 LNHNV, CDR2 YYDKDF (reference sequence). The CDR3: CATSSGASVTRETQYF. The CDR3 DNA reads as TGTGCCACCAGCAGCGGGGCTAGCGTGACCAGGGAGACCCAGTACTTC. The full variable domain, rest sourced from reference TRBV15 and TRBJ2-5, is DAMVIQNPRYQVTQFGKPVTLSCSQTLNHNVMYWYQQKSSQAPKLLFHYYDKDFNNEADTPDNFQSRRPNTSFCFLDIRSPGLGDTAMYLCATSSGASVTRETQYFGPGTRLLVL.

V gene TRBV10-2 combines with J gene TRBJ2-1; TRBD1 is a possible D gene (6 bases). Germline V lookup: CDR1 WSHSY, CDR2 SAAADI. This CDR3 has 13 residues. V was pared by 2 bases and J by 7 bases, with 9 bases between. The CDR3 bases are TGCGCCAGCAGTGAGAACAGGGTGAATGAGCAGTTCTTC. Residues: CASSENRVNEQFF.

This chain uses TRBV5-6 with TRBJ2-3; D remains unclear. Germline values: CDR1 SGHDT, CDR2 YYEEEE. V was pared by 3 bases and J by 4 bases, with 18 bases between. The CDR3 extends over 16 amino acids. In nucleotides, the CDR3 is TGTGCCAGCAGCTGGATGACTGAGCGTATCTCAGATACGCAGTATTTT. The encoded protein is CASSWMTERISDTQYF.

V and J are TRBV18 and TRBJ1-5; D is perhaps TRBD1 (6 bases). Trimming stripped 3 bases from V and 0 bases from J, with 12 bases between. This CDR3 spans 16 amino acids. CDR1 is KGHSH and CDR2 is LQKENI in the germline V gene. The CDR3 sequence is CASSPGQPNSNQPQHF. Written as DNA, the CDR3 is TGTGCCAGCTCACCCGGACAGCCGAATAGCAATCAGCCCCAGCATTTT.

The CDR3 reads CASSLARGAGANVLTF. As DNA, the CDR3 is TGCGCCAGCAGCTTGGCCAGGGGCGCTGGGGCCAACGTCCTGACTTTC. The chain uses TRBV5-1 and TRBJ2-6, with a tentative D call TRBD1 (6 bases). This CDR3 region has 16 residues. The germline V gene has CDR1 SGHRS and CDR2 YFSETQ. The V gene lost 0 bases and the J gene lost 2 bases, with 9 bases spanning the gap.